This entry lists 32 T cell receptor beta chains sequenced from one sample in a study of shared T cell receptors in the human thymus. Here immunoSEQ multiplex PCR was the method, and the copy in TCRdb shows in-frame clones only, minus some. This sample has some 700,000 clones; 80% to 90% occur once, and the top ten carry 0.0095% to 0.013%. These same data were also listed under a study on human thymus T cells.

The specimen was thymocytes. The source is a girl less than two years old with a congenital heart defect.

The rearrangement links TRBV10-3 to TRBJ2-7, with 8 bases aligning to TRBD1. This CDR3 contains 13 residues. Germline values: CDR1 ENHRY, CDR2 SYGVKD. The J segment lost 3 bases and the V segment lost 10 bases, leaving 8 bases of the junction unmatched. CDR3 sequence: CATETGARYEQYF. In DNA form, the CDR3 reads TGTGCCACCGAGACAGGGGCGCGCTACGAGCAGTACTTC.

V is TRBV7-2 and J is TRBJ1-2, with D perhaps matching TRBD1 (5 bases). In germline, CDR1 is SGHTA, CDR2 FQGNSA. This CDR3 spans 14 amino acids. The ends were cut back, 5 bases at V and 4 bases at J, with 14 bases in the middle. CDR3 in amino acids: CASSLGQGCYGYTF. The CDR3 bases are TGTGCCAGCAGCCTGGGGCAGGGCTGCTATGGCTACACCTTC.

The J gene is TRBJ1-1, the V gene TRBV7-6; 9 nucleotides align to TRBD1. The CDR3 is 20 amino acids. Germline V gene sequence: CDR1 SGHVS, CDR2 FNYEAQ. J was trimmed by 0 bases and V by 1 base; bases with no gene match: 15. The CDR3 coding sequence is TGTGCCAGCAGCTTAGGGCGGACAGGGGAAGGGCCTTCGGTGAACACTGAAGCTTTCTTT. It encodes CASSLGRTGEGPSVNTEAFF.

This chain connects TRBV6-1 to TRBJ2-5; 10 nucleotides agree with TRBD1. CDR1 and CDR2 from the germline V gene are MNHNS and SASEGT. The CDR3 runs to 16 residues. With V trimmed by 4 bases and J by 5 bases, 10 bases remained unmatched. CDR3 sequence: CASSGAGQGYTETQYF. The DNA for the CDR3 is TGTGCCAGCAGTGGAGCGGGACAGGGGTATACGGAGACCCAGTACTTC.

The J gene is TRBJ2-7, the V gene TRBV28; 12 nucleotides agree with TRBD1. This CDR3 has 12 residues. V was pared by 11 bases and J by 11 bases, with 10 bases of the junction left unmatched. Germline CDR1 MDHEN, CDR2 SYDVKM. The CDR3 sequence is CACRDRGQGEYF. CDR3 nucleotides: TGTGCCTGCCGGGACAGGGGGCAAGGGGAGTACTTC.

This clone appeared a single time. The gene calls are TRBV11-2 and TRBJ1-6; 7 nucleotides agree with TRBD1. V lost 0 bases and J lost 10; bases outside the gene matches: 6. The CDR3 spans 15 residues. Germline-derived CDR1 and CDR2 are SGHAT and FQNNGV. CDR3: CASSLDHRGESPLHF. The CDR3 DNA sequence: TGTGCCAGCAGCTTAGATCACAGGGGTGAATCACCCCTCCACTTT.

This chain uses TRBV7-6 with TRBJ1-3, with D perhaps matching TRBD1 (5 bases). V was cut by 5 bases and J by 2 bases, with 19 bases left in between. This CDR3 spans 17 amino acids. Per germline, CDR1 SGHVS and CDR2 FNYEAQ. The CDR3 sequence is CASSLMDIPQTGNTIYF. CDR3 nucleotide sequence: TGTGCCAGCAGCCTCATGGACATCCCACAAACTGGAAACACCATATATTTT.

This clone was observed a single time. This chain links TRBV4-3 with TRBJ2-7; 7 nucleotides match TRBD1. This CDR3 has 14 residues. Germline assignment: CDR1 LGHNA and CDR2 YSLEER. J gave up 4 bases and V 1 base, and 4 bases lay outside the gene matches. Here the CDR3 reads CASSQGLQGYEQYF. In DNA form, the CDR3 reads TGCGCCAGCAGCCAAGGACTACAGGGGTACGAGCAGTACTTC.

The chain joins TRBV28 to TRBJ2-7; TRBD1 aligns across 7 bases. The CDR3 is made up of 19 amino acids. Trimming cost V 1 base and J 0 bases; bases outside gene matches: 15. The germline gives CDR1 MDHEN, CDR2 SYDVKM. CDR3 in DNA: TGTGCCAGCAGTTTATTCTGGAGACAGGGCCGTCTAGGCTCCTACGAGCAGTACTTC. Its protein is CASSLFWRQGRLGSYEQYF.

V is TRBV4-2 and J is TRBJ2-2; 9 positions match TRBD2. Germline CDR1 reads LGHNA; CDR2 reads YNFKEQ. The CDR3 is made up of 16 amino acids. V was pared by 0 bases and J by 6 bases, with 5 bases of the junction left unmatched. The CDR3 reads CASSQDCGGAPGELFF. CDR3 nucleotide sequence: TGTGCCAGCAGCCAAGACTGCGGGGGGGCCCCCGGGGAGCTGTTTTTT.

The V and J genes are TRBV6-5 and TRBJ2-5; maybe TRBD1 (5 bases). The germline V gene encodes CDR1 MNHEY and CDR2 SVGAGI. CDR3 length: 14 amino acids. Trimming left V 2 bases short and J 1 base short, with 8 bases between. This CDR3 reads CASSYGDSQETQYF. In nucleotides, the CDR3 is TGTGCCAGCAGTTACGGAGACAGCCAAGAGACCCAGTACTTC.

In this sample, this clone turned up once. V and J are TRBV5-1 and TRBJ2-3; D may be TRBD2 (5 bases). With 6 bases removed from V and 1 base from J, the gap between germline ends came to 24 bases. The CDR3 consists of 18 residues. Germline V gene sequence: CDR1 SGHRS, CDR2 YFSETQ. The CDR3 bases are TGCGCCAGCAACAATCCACCTACGGACTGCGGTTGCACAGATACGCAGTATTTT. Its protein product is CASNNPPTDCGCTDTQYF. Full variable domain (remainder filled in from reference TRBV5-1 and TRBJ2-3): KAGVTQTPRYLIKTRGQQVTLSCSPISGHRSVSWYQQTPGQGLQFLFEYFSETQRNKGNFPGRFSGRQFSNSRSEMNVSTLELGDSALYLCASNNPPTDCGCTDTQYFGPGTRLTVL.

The chain recombines TRBV7-6 with TRBJ2-1, with 9 bases lining up with TRBD1. Germline V gene data show CDR1 as SGHVS and CDR2 as FNYEAQ. J lost 6 bases, V lost 3 bases, and 6 bases had no gene match. There are 15 residues in the CDR3. This CDR3 is CASSLRDRALNEQFF. The CDR3 coding sequence is TGTGCCAGCAGCTTGCGGGACAGGGCCCTCAATGAGCAGTTCTTC. Variable domain in full (rest from reference TRBV7-6 and TRBJ2-1): GAGVSQSPRYKVTKRGQDVALRCDPISGHVSLYWYRQALGQGPEFLTYFNYEAQQDKSGLPNDRFSAERPEGSISTLTIQRTEQRDSAMYRCASSLRDRALNEQFFGPGTRLTVL.

V is TRBV13 and J is TRBJ2-1, with D possibly being TRBD1 (5 bases). Trimming pared 5 bases from V and 10 bases from J, leaving 21 bases between. The length of the CDR3 is 15 residues. Germline V gene sequence: CDR1 PRHDT, CDR2 FYEKMQ (reference sequence). CDR3 amino acids: CASSQNSRVSEEQFF. The CDR3 nucleotides read TGTGCCAGCAGCCAGAATTCCAGGGTTTCGGAAGAGCAGTTCTTC.

This clone was picked up a small number of times. This chain connects TRBV25-1 to TRBJ2-1, with TRBD1 as a possible D gene (6 bases). The germline V gene encodes CDR1 MGHDK and CDR2 SYGVNS. The CDR3 consists of 18 residues. Trimming stripped 5 bases from V and 3 bases from J, with 23 bases between. The CDR3 DNA reads TGTGCCAGCAGTACACCCCGAACCGGGACACCCCACTACAATGAGCAGTTCTTC. It specifies CASSTPRTGTPHYNEQFF.

V and J are TRBV25-1 and TRBJ1-4; D is uncertain. Germline lookup yields CDR1 MGHDK and CDR2 SYGVNS. With 4 bases removed from V and 3 bases from J, the gap between germline ends came to 6 bases. CDR3 length: 13 residues. The CDR3 nucleotides are TGTGCCAGCAGTGTAAACTCTAATGAAAAACTGTTTTTT. Translated, it gives CASSVNSNEKLFF.

V gene TRBV5-1 combines with J gene TRBJ2-7; no firm D call. The CDR3 totals 16 residues. Looked up from germline, CDR1 is SGHRS and CDR2 is YFSETQ. Between the trimmed V and J ends, which lost 4 bases and 2 bases, there was a span of 19 bases. CDR3 nucleotides: TGCGCCAGCAGCAGACGGGTACCCCCGCAGACCTACGAGCAGTACTTC. Translation: CASSRRVPPQTYEQYF.

This clone was seen a few times. The chain joins TRBV28 to TRBJ2-1; tentatively, D is TRBD1 (6 bases). This CDR3 contains 17 residues. V lost 0 bases and J lost 0, with 12 bases in between. The germline V gene encodes CDR1 MDHEN and CDR2 SYDVKM. This CDR3 reads CASSLCRDNRSYNEQFF. The CDR3 DNA reads as TGTGCCAGCAGTTTATGCAGGGACAATCGCTCCTACAATGAGCAGTTCTTC. Full variable domain (missing parts from reference TRBV28 and TRBJ2-1): DVKVTQSSRYLVKRTGEKVFLECVQDMDHENMFWYRQDPGLGLRLIYFSYDVKMKEKGDIPEGYSVSREKKERFSLILESASTNQTSMYLCASSLCRDNRSYNEQFFGPGTRLTVL.

The CDR3 DNA reads as TGTGCCAGCAGTTTAGACGGTACAGGGTCAGAGGACACCGGGGAGCTGTTTTTT. Translated, it gives CASSLDGTGSEDTGELFF. V is TRBV28 and J is TRBJ2-2, with D maybe TRBD1 (6 bases). Looked up from germline, CDR1 is MDHEN and CDR2 is SYDVKM. With 2 bases removed from V and 3 bases from J, the gap between germline ends came to 19 bases. The CDR3 is 18 residues long.

This chain joins TRBV5-1 and TRBJ1-4; TRBD1 matches 9 bases. The CDR3 loop spans 20 amino acids. J was trimmed by 0 bases and V by 4 bases; bases with no gene match: 16. Germline CDR1 reads SGHRS; CDR2 reads YFSETQ. The CDR3 DNA is TGCGCCAGCAGCCTTGAGATTGGGACAGGGACCTTTGCAACTAATGAAAAACTGTTTTTT. Its protein is CASSLEIGTGTFATNEKLFF.

The chain combines TRBV19 with TRBJ2-6; TRBD2 matches 11 bases. J lost 0 bases, V lost 6 bases, and 10 bases had no gene match. This CDR3 has 19 amino acids. Germline V gives CDR1 LNHDA, CDR2 SQIVND (reference sequence). The CDR3 protein is CASSISGGAHSSGANVLTF. The CDR3 region has the DNA TGTGCCAGTAGCATTAGCGGGGGGGCACACTCCTCTGGGGCCAACGTCCTGACTTTC.

The gene calls are TRBV4-2 and TRBJ1-6; D might be TRBD1 (5 bases). Per germline, CDR1 LGHNA and CDR2 YNFKEQ. The CDR3 runs 12 residues. V lost 4 bases, J lost 9 bases, and 7 bases lay in between. CDR3 sequence reads: CASSPRGSPLHF. The CDR3 DNA sequence: TGTGCCAGCAGCCCAAGGGGTTCACCCCTCCACTTT.

The V call is TRBV25-1, the J call TRBJ1-2; 9 nucleotides line up with TRBD1. This CDR3 has 16 residues. CDR1 is MGHDK and CDR2 is SYGVNS in the germline V gene. V shed 8 bases, J shed 6 bases, and the junction held 16 bases outside the gene matches. The CDR3 nucleotides read TGTGCCAGCTCCCGGGACAGGGATGGTGCGAAAAATGGCTACACCTTC. It is translated as CASSRDRDGAKNGYTF.

The chain joins TRBV6-5 to TRBJ1-1; no clear D gene. V was cut by 0 bases and J by 0 bases, with 8 bases left in between. From germline, CDR1 is MNHEY and CDR2 SVGAGI. The CDR3 extends over 15 amino acids. Here the CDR3 DNA reads TGTGCCAGCAGTTACTCTCGTTCCCTGAACACTGAAGCTTTCTTT. It translates to CASSYSRSLNTEAFF.

The chain joins TRBV11-2 to TRBJ2-5, with D uncertain. CDR3 length: 14 residues. Germline CDR1 and CDR2: SGHAT and FQNNGV. Deletions cut 3 bases from V and 2 bases from J, with 10 bases between. This CDR3 reads CASSFKRGQETQYF. CDR3 nucleotides: TGTGCCAGCAGCTTCAAGCGAGGTCAAGAGACCCAGTACTTC.

The CDR3 loop reads CASSQRGGYGYTF. The CDR3 DNA sequence: TGTGCCAGCAGTCAAAGAGGTGGTTATGGCTACACCTTC. The V and J genes are TRBV7-9 and TRBJ1-2; unclear D gene. The CDR3 spans 13 residues. Trimming shortened V by 6 bases and J by 5 bases, and 13 bases separated the two germline ends. The germline CDR1 and CDR2 sequences are SEHNR and FQNEAQ (reference sequence).

The chain couples TRBV14 to TRBJ1-1; D may be TRBD1 (5 bases). CDR3 length: 15 residues. Deletions cut 4 bases from V and 3 bases from J, with 15 bases between. CDR1 SGHDN and CDR2 FVKESK come from the germline V gene. The CDR3 DNA sequence: TGTGCCAGCAGCCGGGCAGGGTCGGTGGACACTGAAGCTTTCTTT. This gives the protein CASSRAGSVDTEAFF.

This chain connects TRBV27 to TRBJ2-7, with D tentatively TRBD2 (5 bases). Germline lookup yields CDR1 MNHEY and CDR2 SMNVEV (reference sequence). There are 14 residues in the CDR3. V shed 4 bases and J shed 4 bases, with 14 bases lying between them. The CDR3 here is CASSSGLRPYEQYF. The CDR3 coding sequence is TGTGCCAGCAGTTCCGGACTGAGACCATACGAGCAGTACTTC.

The rearrangement uses TRBV6-1 and TRBJ2-4, with 7 bases fitting TRBD2. The germline CDR1 and CDR2 sequences are MNHNS and SASEGT. Losses at the gene ends were 10 bases for V and 8 bases for J; bases not matched to a gene: 14. This CDR3 contains 14 residues. For the CDR3, the DNA is TGTGCCACCCACCATTCCAGGGCGGGGGACATTCAGTACTTC. Residues: CATHHSRAGDIQYF.

A note on this clone: This sample also contains other DNA sequences that code for the same CDR3. This rearrangement joins TRBV27 to TRBJ1-1; possible D gene TRBD1, 5 bases. Germline values: CDR1 MNHEY, CDR2 SMNVEV (reference sequence). CDR3 length: 12 residues. The V and J ends lost 4 bases and 5 bases respectively, with 8 bases between them. CDR3 nucleotide sequence: TGTGCCAGCAGTTCTTCAGGGACTGAAGCTTTCTTT. It codes for CASSSSGTEAFF.

The V call is TRBV28, the J call TRBJ1-3; TRBD1 matches 8 bases. This CDR3 is 15 amino acids long. V shed 7 bases, J shed 3 bases, and the junction held 8 bases outside the gene matches. Germline-derived CDR1 and CDR2 are MDHEN and SYDVKM. In DNA, the CDR3 is TGTGCCAGCACCACAGGACAGGGTCGTGGAAACACCATATATTTT. It yields the protein CASTTGQGRGNTIYF.

This rearrangement joins TRBV4-3 to TRBJ2-1, with D perhaps TRBD1 (6 bases). With 0 bases removed from V and 8 bases from J, the gap between germline ends came to 20 bases. CDR1 and CDR2 from the germline V gene are LGHNA and YSLEER. The length of the CDR3 is 17 residues. The CDR3 coding sequence is TGCGCCAGCAGCCAAGATGCGCTAGAAGGGGGACGTGATGAGCAGTTCTTC. It codes for CASSQDALEGGRDEQFF.